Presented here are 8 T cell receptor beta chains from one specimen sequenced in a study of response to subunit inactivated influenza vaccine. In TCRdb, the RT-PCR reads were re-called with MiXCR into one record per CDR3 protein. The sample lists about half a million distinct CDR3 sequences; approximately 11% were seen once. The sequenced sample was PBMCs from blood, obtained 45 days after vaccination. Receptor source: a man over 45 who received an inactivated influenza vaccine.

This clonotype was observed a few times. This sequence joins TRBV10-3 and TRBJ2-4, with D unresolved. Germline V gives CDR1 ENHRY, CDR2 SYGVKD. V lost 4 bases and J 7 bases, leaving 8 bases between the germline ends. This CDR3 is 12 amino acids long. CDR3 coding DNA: TGTGCCATCAGTGGGGTCTCCAACATTCAGTACTTC. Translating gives CAISGVSNIQYF.

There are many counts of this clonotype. The CDR3: CSATLLGENIQYF. In nucleotides, the CDR3 is TGCAGTGCCACGCTCTTGGGGGAAAACATTCAGTACTTC. The genes are TRBV20-1 and TRBJ2-4; D could derive from TRBD1 or TRBD2 (5 bases each). CDR3 length: 13 residues. Looked up from germline, CDR1 is DFQATT and CDR2 is SNEGSKA (reference sequence). V lost 6 bases to trimming and J lost 5 bases, with 14 bases between them.

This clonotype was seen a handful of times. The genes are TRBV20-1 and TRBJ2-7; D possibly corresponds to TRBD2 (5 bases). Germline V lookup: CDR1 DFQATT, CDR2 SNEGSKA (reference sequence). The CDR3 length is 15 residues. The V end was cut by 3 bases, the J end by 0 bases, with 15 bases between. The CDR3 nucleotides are TGCAGTGCTAGTAGAATAGCGCCAAGCTCCTACGAGCAGTACTTC. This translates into CSASRIAPSSYEQYF.

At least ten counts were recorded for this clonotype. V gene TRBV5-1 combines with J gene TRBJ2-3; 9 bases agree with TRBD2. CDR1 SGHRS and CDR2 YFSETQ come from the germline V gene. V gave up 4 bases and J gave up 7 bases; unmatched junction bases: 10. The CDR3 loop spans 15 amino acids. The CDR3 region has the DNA TGCGCCAGCAGCCTGACTAGCGGTGTGATGCATACGCAGTATTTT. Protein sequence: CASSLTSGVMHTQYF.

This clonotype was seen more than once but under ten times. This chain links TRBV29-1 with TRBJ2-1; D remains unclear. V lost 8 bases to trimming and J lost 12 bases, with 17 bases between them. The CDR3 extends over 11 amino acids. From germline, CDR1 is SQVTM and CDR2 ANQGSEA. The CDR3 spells CSPKVGPLQFF. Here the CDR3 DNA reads TGCAGCCCTAAGGTAGGGCCCTTGCAGTTCTTC.

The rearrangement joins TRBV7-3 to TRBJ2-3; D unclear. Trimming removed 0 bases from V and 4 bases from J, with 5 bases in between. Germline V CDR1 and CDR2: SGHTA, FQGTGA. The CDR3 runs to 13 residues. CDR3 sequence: CASSLTSSDTQYF. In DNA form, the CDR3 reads TGTGCCAGCAGCTTAACTAGTTCAGATACGCAGTATTTT.

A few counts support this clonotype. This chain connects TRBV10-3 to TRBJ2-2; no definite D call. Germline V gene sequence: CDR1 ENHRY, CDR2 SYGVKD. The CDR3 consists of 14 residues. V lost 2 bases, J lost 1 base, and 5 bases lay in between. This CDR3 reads CAISEVENTGELFF. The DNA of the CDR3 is TGTGCCATCAGTGAGGTGGAGAACACCGGGGAGCTGTTTTTT.

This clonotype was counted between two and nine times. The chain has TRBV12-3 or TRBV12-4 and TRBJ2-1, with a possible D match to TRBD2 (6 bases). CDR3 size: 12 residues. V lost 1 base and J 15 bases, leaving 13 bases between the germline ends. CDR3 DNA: TGTGCCAGCAGTTTAGGACTATTGGGGGGGTTCTTC. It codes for CASSLGLLGGFF.